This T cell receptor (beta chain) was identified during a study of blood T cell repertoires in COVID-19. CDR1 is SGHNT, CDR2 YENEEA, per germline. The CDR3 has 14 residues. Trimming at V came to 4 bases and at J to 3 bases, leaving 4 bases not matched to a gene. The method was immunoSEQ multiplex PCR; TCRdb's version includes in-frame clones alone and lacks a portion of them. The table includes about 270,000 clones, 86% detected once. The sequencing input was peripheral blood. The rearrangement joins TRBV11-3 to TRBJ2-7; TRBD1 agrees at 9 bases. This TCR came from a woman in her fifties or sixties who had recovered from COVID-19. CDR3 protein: CASSSSTGGYEQYF. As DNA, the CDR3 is TGTGCCAGCAGCTCTTCGACAGGGGGCTACGAGCAGTACTTC. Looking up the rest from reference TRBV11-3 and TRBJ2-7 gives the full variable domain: EAGVVQSPRYKIIEKKQPVAFWCNPISGHNTLYWYLQNLGQGPELLIRYENEEAVDDSQLPKDRFSAERLKGVDSTLKIQPAELGDSAVYLCASSSSTGGYEQYFGPGTRLTVT.